This is a list of T cell receptor beta chains from one sample in a study of cytomegalovirus exposure and HLA in healthy donors. Libraries were prepared by immunoSEQ multiplex PCR; TCRdb keeps only in-frame clonotypes and omits some of them. The data contain about 48,000 clones, roughly 88% of them seen just once; the ten biggest clones take up less than 7%. Input material: PBMCs. The receptors shown here come from a woman aged 25 to 45 in good health and CMV-seronegative. The CDR3 runs from the conserved cysteine through the conserved F or W. A D gene is named only where the DNA matches it firmly. Not every row has a clone size; where given, it reads once, few, many or a size class.

16	TRBV5-1	NA	NA	TRBJ1-2	CASSLDEGRGYYGYTF	TGCGCCAGCAGCTTGGATGAGGGTCGGGGTTACTATGGCTACACCTTC
16	TRBV7-7	NA	NA	TRBJ2-7	CASSPGVLDGAYEQYF	TGTGCCAGCAGCCCGGGGGTTTTGGACGGTGCCTACGAGCAGTACTTC
16	TRBV4-3	NA	NA	TRBJ1-4	CASSHLQGATNEKLFF	TGCGCCAGCAGCCACTTACAGGGAGCAACTAATGAAAAACTGTTTTTT
15	TRBV30	NA	NA	TRBJ1-1	CAWRERPGTGSLAFF	TGTGCCTGGAGGGAAAGACCGGGTACAGGGAGTCTAGCTTTCTTT
11	TRBV29-1	NA	NA	TRBJ1-2	CSTPGYYGYTF	TGCAGCACCCCAGGGTACTATGGCTACACCTTC
14	TRBV7-9	TRBD2	NA	TRBJ2-3	CASSVIAGGDTQYF	TGTGCCAGCAGCGTTATAGCGGGAGGGGATACGCAGTATTTT
17	TRBV12-5	TRBD2	NA	TRBJ2-1	CASGLVLGRESNNEQFF	TGTGCTAGTGGTTTGGTACTAGGGCGGGAGAGCAACAATGAGCAGTTCTTC
15	TRBV2	TRBD2	NA	TRBJ2-3	CASRSLSGRADTQYF	TGTGCCAGCAGATCCCTTAGCGGGAGGGCAGATACGCAGTATTTT
14	TRBV27	TRBD1	NA	TRBJ2-2	CASSSRTGTGELFF	TGTGCCAGCAGTTCCCGGACAGGGACCGGGGAGCTGTTTTTT
19	TRBV9	TRBD2	NA	TRBJ2-5	CASSLRDGSAGGPRETQYF	TGTGCCAGCAGCCTGCGGGACGGCTCAGCGGGAGGGCCGAGGGAGACCCAGTACTTC
15	TRBV28	NA	NA	TRBJ2-5	CASSLGGSSQETQYF	TGTGCCAGCAGTTTAGGGGGCAGCTCTCAAGAGACCCAGTACTTC
14	TRBV7-9	NA	few	TRBJ2-1	CAVRASTGTNEQFF	TGTGCCGTACGGGCCTCGACAGGAACGAATGAGCAGTTCTTC
14	TRBV7-2	TRBD1	once	TRBJ2-5	CASSLQGVQETQYF	TGTGCCAGCAGTCTCCAGGGGGTACAAGAGACCCAGTACTTC
12	TRBV4-1	TRBD1	NA	TRBJ2-7	CASSRDRGEQYF	TGCGCCAGCAGCCGGGACAGAGGCGAGCAGTACTTC
13	TRBV6-5	NA	NA	TRBJ2-7	CASSYVLSYEQYF	TGTGCCAGCAGTTACGTCCTCAGCTACGAGCAGTACTTC
16	TRBV7-9	TRBD2	NA	TRBJ2-5	CASSIELAERGETQYF	TGTGCCAGCAGCATAGAACTAGCGGAAAGGGGCGAGACCCAGTACTTC
15	TRBV5-6	NA	NA	TRBJ1-1	CASSFVAGIGTEAFF	TGTGCCAGCAGCTTTGTGGCAGGGATTGGGACTGAAGCTTTCTTT
14	TRBV11-2	TRBD1	many	TRBJ1-1	CASSSRDRGREAFF	TGTGCCAGCAGCTCCCGGGACAGGGGGCGCGAAGCTTTCTTT
15	TRBV5-1	NA	NA	TRBJ2-7	CASSLVARGEYEQYF	TGCGCCAGCAGCTTGGTAGCCCGTGGGGAGTACGAGCAGTACTTC
15	TRBV4-3	NA	NA	TRBJ1-5	CASSQGGQANQPQHF	TGCGCCAGCAGCCAAGGAGGGCAGGCCAATCAGCCCCAGCATTTT
15	TRBV6-4	TRBD2	NA	TRBJ2-3	CASSEQRDCTDTQYF	TGTGCCAGCAGTGAGCAGCGGGACTGCACAGATACGCAGTATTTT
16	TRBV25-1	TRBD2	NA	TRBJ2-3	CASSGGLAVGTDTQYF	TGTGCCAGCAGTGGGGGACTAGCGGTTGGCACAGATACGCAGTATTTT
15	TRBV5-4	TRBD2	NA	TRBJ2-7	CASSREPGLVYEQYF	TGTGCCAGCAGCCGGGAGCCGGGACTAGTATACGAGCAGTACTTC
14	TRBV18	TRBD2	once	TRBJ2-7	CASSGLSGRIEQYF	TGTGCCAGCTCAGGGCTTAGCGGGCGCATCGAGCAGTACTTC
17	TRBV7-8	TRBD2	NA	TRBJ2-1	CASSLALRLAGRNEQFF	TGTGCCAGCAGCTTAGCGCTAAGACTAGCGGGAAGAAATGAGCAGTTCTTC
13	TRBV7-8	NA	NA	TRBJ1-1	CASSSDRNTEAFF	TGTGCCAGCAGCTCGGACAGGAACACTGAAGCTTTCTTT
13	TRBV27	NA	NA	TRBJ1-1	CASSPPGTIEAFF	TGTGCCAGCAGTCCGCCGGGGACAATTGAAGCTTTCTTT
15	TRBV19	TRBD2	NA	TRBJ2-2	CASRRGYERTGELFF	TGTGCCAGTCGGCGGGGGTATGAGAGGACCGGGGAGCTGTTTTTT
12	TRBV28	NA	NA	TRBJ1-1	CASSLSRVEAFF	TGTGCCAGCAGTTTATCACGGGTTGAAGCTTTCTTT
14	TRBV11-2	NA	NA	TRBJ2-1	CASRRNRVADEQFF	TGTGCCAGCAGGCGTAACAGGGTGGCCGATGAGCAGTTCTTC
13	TRBV18	NA	NA	TRBJ2-3	CASSRQTTDTQYF	TGTGCCAGCTCTCGACAAACCACAGATACGCAGTATTTT
14	TRBV11-2	TRBD2	NA	TRBJ2-7	CASSPGSGNYEQYF	TGTGCCAGCAGCCCAGGAAGCGGGAACTACGAGCAGTACTTC
13	TRBV27	NA	NA	TRBJ1-2	CASGFFGYYGYTF	TGTGCCAGCGGCTTTTTTGGTTACTATGGCTACACCTTC
13	TRBV18	NA	NA	TRBJ2-2	CASSPRLTGELFF	TGTGCCAGCTCACCCAGACTCACCGGGGAGCTGTTTTTT
14	TRBV7-2	NA	NA	TRBJ2-7	CASSLVIAPYEQYF	TGTGCCAGCAGCTTAGTGATAGCACCCTACGAGCAGTACTTC
15	TRBV7-2	TRBD2	once	TRBJ2-7	CASSVSPGTSYEQYF	TGTGCCAGCAGCGTAAGTCCCGGGACTAGCTACGAGCAGTACTTC
12	TRBV11-2	TRBD2	once	TRBJ2-1	CASSALGGEQFF	TGTGCCAGCAGCGCATTGGGGGGGGAGCAGTTCTTC
17	TRBV9	TRBD2	NA	TRBJ2-7	CASSVTTSGSSSGEQYF	TGTGCCAGCAGCGTGACTACTAGCGGGAGTTCTTCTGGCGAGCAGTACTTC
13	TRBV2	NA	NA	TRBJ1-5	CASSEQGGQPQHF	TGTGCCAGCAGTGAACAGGGCGGCCAGCCCCAGCATTTT
15	TRBV28	NA	NA	TRBJ1-1	CASREPTGLNTEAFF	TGTGCCAGCAGGGAACCGACAGGTCTGAACACTGAAGCTTTCTTT
14	TRBV7-9	TRBD1	NA	TRBJ1-1	CASSSGTGQTEAFF	TGTGCCAGCAGCTCGGGGACAGGGCAAACTGAAGCTTTCTTT
15	TRBV21-1	NA	NA	TRBJ2-7	CASSKTSGPTYEQYF	TGTGCCAGCAGCAAGACTAGCGGGCCTACCTACGAGCAGTACTTC
17	TRBV18	NA	NA	TRBJ2-7	CASSYRVPTEVPHEQYF	TGTGCCAGCTCGTACAGGGTCCCCACCGAGGTCCCCCACGAGCAGTACTTC
19	TRBV1	NA	once	TRBJ2-6	CTSSQRRDRMSSGANVLTF	TGCACCAGCAGCCAAAGAAGGGACAGGATGAGCTCTGGGGCCAACGTCCTGACTTTC
13	TRBV5-1	NA	NA	TRBJ1-1	CASSLWEGAEAFF	TGCGCCAGCAGCTTGTGGGAGGGTGCTGAAGCTTTCTTT